Each of the 5 T cell receptor beta chains below was sequenced from the same sample in a study of PD-1 blockade in classical Hodgkin lymphoma. Sequencing was performed with immunoSEQ multiplex PCR; in TCRdb, only in-frame clones are kept and a portion is missing. The data hold around 70,000 clones, with 71% observed a single time. Exposure to brentuximab vedotin varied, and each patient had relapsed following autologous stem cell transplantation. The sample was peripheral blood mononuclear cells (PBMCs), taken before the second cycle of nivolumab. The receptors were gathered from a human donor with classical Hodgkin lymphoma.

The rearrangement links TRBV6-1 to TRBJ1-2; possible D gene TRBD1, 5 bases. The CDR3 spans 16 residues. From germline, CDR1 is MNHNS and CDR2 SASEGT. Trimming cost V 0 bases and J 10 bases, with 21 bases left between them. CDR3: CASSEARAGSFQHYTF. CDR3 coding DNA: TGTGCCAGCAGTGAAGCGAGGGCAGGGTCGTTTCAGCACTACACCTTC.

This clone was detected only a few times. The rearrangement links TRBV6-5 to TRBJ2-7, with 8 bases aligning to TRBD1. The CDR3 is made up of 15 amino acids. The trim removed 5 bases at V and 2 bases at J, leaving 8 bases unmatched. The germline CDR1 and CDR2 sequences are MNHEY and SVGAGI. CDR3 sequence: CASSRDRPIPYEQYF. DNA for the CDR3: TGTGCCAGCAGTCGGGACAGGCCCATTCCCTACGAGCAGTACTTC.

The chain carries TRBV11-2 and TRBJ1-1, with D unclear. The CDR3 sequence is 17 residues long. Trimming took 0 bases from V and 0 from J, leaving 14 bases between them. Germline assignment: CDR1 SGHAT and CDR2 FQNNGV. CDR3 DNA: TGTGCCAGCAGCTTAGAATCCCAGGTTGTGATGAACACTGAAGCTTTCTTT. Its protein is CASSLESQVVMNTEAFF.

This chain joins TRBV5-1 and TRBJ1-6; D unresolved. The length of the CDR3 is 13 residues. CDR1 and CDR2 (germline): SGHRS, YFSETQ. Between the trimmed V and J ends, which lost 0 bases and 7 bases, there was a span of 5 bases. The CDR3 protein is CASSLEGNSPLHF. As DNA, the CDR3 is TGCGCCAGCAGCTTGGAAGGGAATTCACCCCTCCACTTT.

This chain connects TRBV27 to TRBJ1-2; TRBD1 matches at 12 bases. The CDR3 extends over 15 amino acids. CDR1 and CDR2 (germline): MNHEY, SMNVEV (reference sequence). The V segment lost 5 bases and the J segment 8 bases; nucleotides outside the gene matches: 9. CDR3 sequence reads: CASSPLGQGAEGYTF. The CDR3 bases are TGTGCCAGCAGTCCCTTGGGACAGGGGGCTGAGGGCTACACCTTC.